The 19 T cell receptor beta chains presented below share a single source sample, sequenced in a study of Graves' ophthalmopathy and Graves' hyperthyroidism. Investigators amplified TCR beta CDR3 regions from RNA transcripts. HTBI primers served in a first-round RT-PCR, which a second-round multiplex PCR followed. A single record per CDR3 protein comes from TCRdb applying MiXCR to the multiplex PCR reads. Among around 1.1 million distinct CDR3 sequences listed, about two fifths were seen once. Source material: peripheral blood or thyroid tissue (not recorded which). These receptors were taken from an adult man with Graves' hyperthyroidism.

This clonotype occurred many times. In DNA form, the CDR3 reads TGTGCCAGCAGGACGGGGGGCAGGGGCACTGAAGCTTTCTTT. Translating gives CASRTGGRGTEAFF. This chain connects TRBV6-5 to TRBJ1-1, with a weak D call TRBD1 (6 bases). Per germline, CDR1 MNHEY and CDR2 SVGAGI. The ends were cut back, 6 bases at V and 4 bases at J, with 15 bases in the middle. The CDR3 totals 14 residues.

This clonotype has only a few counts. Possible read error: a much larger clone is one base away. The J gene is TRBJ1-2, the V gene TRBV10-3, with D unclear. The length of the CDR3 is 13 residues. Looked up from germline, CDR1 is ENHRY and CDR2 is SYGVKD. The CDR3 is CASSDDEGRLYTF. The CDR3 nucleotides are TGTGCCAGCAGTGACGACGAGGGCAGGCTCTACACCTTC.

This clonotype was observed a few times. This chain links TRBV7-2 with TRBJ2-2; D unresolved. V gave up 5 bases and J gave up 0 bases, with 10 bases separating them. The CDR3 consists of 15 residues. In germline, CDR1 is SGHTA, CDR2 FQGNSA. The CDR3 loop is CASSRRASNTGELFF. CDR3 DNA sequence: TGTGCCAGCAGCCGCCGGGCCTCGAACACCGGGGAGCTGTTTTTT.

The chain has TRBV20-1 and TRBJ2-2; 8 positions agree with TRBD1. With 6 bases clipped from V and 0 bases from J, the junction kept 6 bases outside the gene matches. The CDR3 length is 15 residues. Germline V gives CDR1 DFQATT, CDR2 SNEGSKA (reference sequence). In DNA, the CDR3 is TGCAGTGCAACCGAACAGGGGGCGAACACCGGGGAGCTGTTTTTT. The encoded protein is CSATEQGANTGELFF.

The count of this clonotype is one. The chain employs TRBV28 and TRBJ2-2; no clear D. Trimming shortened V by 6 bases and J by 7 bases, and 6 bases separated the two germline ends. Per germline, CDR1 MDHEN and CDR2 SYDVKM. The CDR3 is 11 residues long. The CDR3 DNA follows: TGTGCCAGCAGGGACCACGGGGAGCTGTTTTTT. Amino acid sequence: CASRDHGELFF.

The rearrangement uses TRBV29-1 and TRBJ2-7; D is tentatively TRBD1 or TRBD2 (5 bases each). V was pared by 8 bases and J by 6 bases, with 20 bases between. In germline, CDR1 is SQVTM, CDR2 ANQGSEA. The CDR3 has 13 amino acids. The CDR3 loop reads CSSHGTAMGEQYF. CDR3 coding DNA: TGCAGCAGCCACGGGACCGCCATGGGCGAGCAGTACTTC.

The CDR3: CASSHSRTQPYEQYF. DNA of the CDR3: TGCGCCAGCAGCCACAGCCGGACCCAACCCTACGAGCAGTACTTC. The chain has TRBV4-3 and TRBJ2-7; D gene uncertain. Trimming removed 3 bases at V and 2 bases at J, with 14 bases between. The germline V gene encodes CDR1 LGHNA and CDR2 YSLEER. The CDR3 covers 15 residues.

A word on this clonotype: Compared with germline, one end of the junction differs, possibly owing to a read error. The CDR3 sequence: CANSGDRFYEQYF. CDR3 sequence (DNA): TGCGCCAACAGCGGCGACAGGTTCTACGAGCAGTACTTC. J is TRBJ2-7 and V is TRBV9; D perhaps matches TRBD1 (6 bases). From germline, CDR1 is SGDLS and CDR2 YYNGEE. The CDR3 totals 13 residues.

This clonotype was counted at least ten times. The CDR3 loop reads CATSDYKSNQPQHF. CDR3 nucleotides: TGTGCCACCAGTGATTATAAAAGCAATCAGCCCCAGCATTTT. This chain uses TRBV24-1 with TRBJ1-5; D remains unclear. Trimming took 2 bases from V and 1 from J, leaving 5 bases between them. Looked up from germline, CDR1 is KGHDR and CDR2 is SFDVKD. The CDR3 spans 14 residues.

This clonotype was detected many times. The chain recombines TRBV19 with TRBJ2-2; D not certain. CDR3 size: 14 residues. Deletions cut 5 bases from V and 4 bases from J, with 11 bases between. CDR1 and CDR2 from the germline V gene are LNHDA and SQIVND (reference sequence). The DNA for the CDR3 is TGTGCCAGTAGTCAGGCTCCGAGCACCGGGGAGCTGTTTTTT. Translating gives CASSQAPSTGELFF.

The table lists this clonotype with a count of one. This rearrangement joins TRBV29-1 to TRBJ1-2; tentatively, D is TRBD1 (6 bases). Germline CDR1 and CDR2: SQVTM and ANQGSEA. V lost 6 bases to trimming and J lost 5 bases, with 16 bases between them. The length of the CDR3 is 13 residues. The CDR3: CSVRIGQGYGYTF. The CDR3 DNA sequence: TGCAGCGTCCGGATCGGGCAGGGGTATGGCTACACCTTC.

This clonotype came up once. The chain recombines TRBV6-2 or TRBV6-3 with TRBJ2-7; 13 bases align to TRBD2. V shed 8 bases and J 2 bases; nucleotides not matched to a gene: 9. This CDR3 is built from 16 residues. Germline CDR1 and CDR2: MNHEY and SVGEGT. CDR3 sequence (DNA): TGTGCCAGCGGGGGGGAAGGACTAGCGGGAGCCTACGAGCAGTACTTC. Protein sequence: CASGGEGLAGAYEQYF.

To note about this clonotype: A much larger clonotype is one base distant, so this may be a read error. The chain joins TRBV20-1 to TRBJ2-2; D gene unclear. Germline V gene data show CDR1 as DFQATT and CDR2 as SNEGSKA (reference sequence). V was shortened by 2 bases and J by 2 bases, with 9 bases between the two germline ends. The CDR3 runs to 14 residues. The CDR3 loop reads CSARHRLNTGELFF. The DNA of the CDR3 is TGCAGTGCTAGACACCGTCTCAACACCGGGGAGCTGTTTTTT.

This clonotype was recorded many times. This chain links TRBV15 with TRBJ1-2, with D possibly being TRBD1 (5 bases). The V and J ends lost 1 base and 4 bases respectively, with 13 bases between them. This CDR3 region has 15 residues. Germline V gene lookup returns CDR1 LNHNV and CDR2 YYDKDF (reference sequence). CDR3 residues: CATSRVAGSGYGYTF. CDR3 nucleotides: TGTGCCACCAGCAGAGTGGCAGGGTCCGGCTATGGCTACACCTTC.

This clonotype has a handful of counts. The chain carries TRBV5-1 and TRBJ1-1, with 8 bases aligning to TRBD1. The CDR3 is made up of 14 amino acids. With V trimmed by 4 bases and J by 1 base, 3 bases remained unmatched. CDR1 SGHRS and CDR2 YFSETQ come from the germline V gene. The CDR3 protein is CASSGGTGNTEAFF. CDR3 sequence (DNA): TGCGCCAGCAGCGGCGGGACAGGGAACACTGAAGCTTTCTTT. Drawing the rest from reference TRBV5-1 and TRBJ1-1, the complete variable domain is KAGVTQTPRYLIKTRGQQVTLSCSPISGHRSVSWYQQTPGQGLQFLFEYFSETQRNKGNFPGRFSGRQFSNSRSEMNVSTLELGDSALYLCASSGGTGNTEAFFGQGTRLTVV.

This clonotype appeared a few times. The chain is built from TRBV30 and TRBJ2-7; D is undetermined. Germline V gene lookup returns CDR1 GTSNPN and CDR2 SVGIG (reference sequence). Trimming took 0 bases from V and 2 from J, leaving 5 bases between them. This CDR3 is 12 amino acids long. The chain's CDR3 is CAWSVAAYEQYF. DNA for the CDR3: TGTGCCTGGAGTGTAGCAGCCTACGAGCAGTACTTC.

The rearrangement joins TRBV7-2 to TRBJ2-7; D gene uncertain. Germline V gene sequence: CDR1 SGHTA, CDR2 FQGNSA. This CDR3 region has 14 residues. V was trimmed by 5 bases and J by 6 bases, leaving 17 bases between them. CDR3 protein: CASSLRQASGEQYF. The CDR3 DNA sequence: TGTGCCAGCAGCCTCAGGCAGGCCTCGGGCGAGCAGTACTTC.

There are many counts of this clonotype. V gene TRBV7-9 combines with J gene TRBJ2-6, with D hard to call. Trimming took off 1 base at V and 2 bases at J, with 6 bases between the two ends. Germline CDR1 is SEHNR and CDR2 is FQNEAQ (reference sequence). The CDR3 covers 15 residues. This CDR3 reads CASSLGGTGANVLTF. CDR3 DNA: TGTGCCAGCAGCTTAGGGGGAACTGGGGCCAACGTCCTGACTTTC.

This clonotype was found many times. This chain uses TRBV7-8 with TRBJ1-6; D gene ambiguous. The CDR3 contains 15 residues. V lost 4 bases and J 9 bases, leaving 16 bases between the germline ends. CDR1 is SGHVS and CDR2 is FQNEAQ in the germline V gene. CDR3 sequence (DNA): TGTGCCAGCAGCTCCCGGGCCACATCGGGTTCACCCCTCCACTTT. This gives the protein CASSSRATSGSPLHF.